This T cell receptor beta chain stems from a study of immune cell composition in non-small cell lung cancer. Concerning this clone: The antigen is undetermined.

The CDR3 runs 14 residues. Study-wide findings and caveats: In adenocarcinoma, maximal tumour-associated clone frequency tracked TIL tumour reactivity. Lung squamous cell carcinoma tumours had significantly higher top 10 clone scores and productive clonality than lung adenocarcinoma.

Here immunoSEQ multiplex PCR was the method, and the copy in TCRdb shows in-frame clones only, minus some. Of about 10,000 clones in the sample, 64% were seen once. The receptor was isolated from a human donor with non-small cell lung cancer. This rearrangement joins TRBV21-1 to TRBJ2-7; whether TRBD2, the table's D call, matches the DNA was not checked. TRBV21-1 is a known pseudogene. The specimen was lung tumor tissue. The CDR3: CASSNLPYPNEQYF. CDR3 sequence (DNA): TGTGCCAGCAGCAACCTCCCCTACCCCAACGAGCAGTACTTC.